A selection of T cell receptor beta chains follows, all from one sample in a study of cytomegalovirus exposure and HLA in healthy donors. Some clones are missing from TCRdb's copy, which holds only in-frame ones; the method was immunoSEQ multiplex PCR. The table shows 150,000 to 200,000 clones, with 60% to 80% occurring only once. The sequenced sample was PBMCs. The receptors were gathered from a woman aged 40 to 50 in good health and CMV-seronegative. Each CDR3 is given with its conserved first and last residue. D genes are given only for firm matches. The listing skips clone size in some rows; elsewhere it reads once, few, many or a size class.

TRBV7-6	once	.	TRBJ2-7	TGTGCCAGCAGCTTATTGCCGGGGGTCCACGAGCAGTACTTC	CASSLLPGVHEQYF
TRBV4-3	.	TRBD1	TRBJ2-5	TGCGCCAGCAGCCAGGGAATAGGGGGCAGAGAGACCCAGTACTTC	CASSQGIGGRETQYF
TRBV6-1	.	.	TRBJ2-7	TGTGCCAGCAGTGAAGTGAGCAGGGCGTACGAGCAGTACTTC	CASSEVSRAYEQYF
TRBV4-2	.	TRBD1	TRBJ2-5	TGTGCCAGCAGCCAAAGTGAGGCACAGGGGGCCCGGGAGACCCAGTACTTC	CASSQSEAQGARETQYF
TRBV5-4	.	.	TRBJ2-6	TGTGCCAGCAGCCCCAAGGACAGACCGGCGGCCAACGGCCTGACTTTC	CASSPKDRPAANGLTF
TRBV4-1	.	.	TRBJ1-1	TGCGCCAGCAGCCAAGATCACGCAGAGAACACTGAAGCTTTCTTT	CASSQDHAENTEAFF
TRBV7-9	.	.	TRBJ2-7	TGTTCCAGCAGCCCAGGGACGGCCGGGGGATCGTACGAGCAGTACTTC	CSSSPGTAGGSYEQYF
TRBV6-5	.	.	TRBJ2-7	TGTGCCAGCAGAGCTGGGATCGGGGTCACCTACGAGCAGTACTTC	CASRAGIGVTYEQYF
TRBV6-6	.	.	TRBJ1-5	TGTGCCAGCGTAATCGGGGGCAATCAGCCCCAGCATTTT	CASVIGGNQPQHF
TRBV10-1	.	.	TRBJ1-5	TGCGCCACCCCGAATCAGCCCCAGCATTTT	CATPNQPQHF
TRBV7-8	.	TRBD2	TRBJ2-4	TGTGCCAGCAGCCCGTTCCGAGCGGGGGGGCAATGGGCCAAAAACAGTCAGTACTTC	CASSPFRAGGQWAKNSQYF
TRBV10-3	.	.	TRBJ2-6	TGTGCCATCAGTTCACAGGGAACCGGGGCCAACGGCCTGACTTTC	CAISSQGTGANGLTF
TRBV6-1	.	.	TRBJ1-4	TGTGCCAGCGCGGAGGGATCTAATGAAAAACTGTTTTTT	CASAEGSNEKLFF
TRBV18	.	TRBD1	TRBJ1-5	TGTGCCAGCTCACCGCAGGGGGATCAGCCCCAGCATTTT	CASSPQGDQPQHF
TRBV9	.	TRBD1	TRBJ1-2	TGTGCCAGCAGCGTAGAGGACAGGATAAACTATGGCTACACCTTC	CASSVEDRINYGYTF
TRBV13	.	TRBD2	TRBJ2-1	TGTGCCAGCAGCCCCGGACTAGCGGGAGACAATGAGCAGTTCTTC	CASSPGLAGDNEQFF
TRBV4-2	.	.	TRBJ1-3	TGTGCCAGCAGCCAAGATCGATACAGGGACTCTGGAAACACCATATATTTT	CASSQDRYRDSGNTIYF
TRBV6-5	.	TRBD1	TRBJ2-5	TGTGCCAGCAGTTACTCGACAGGGGTAGAGACCCAGTACTTC	CASSYSTGVETQYF
TRBV9	.	.	TRBJ2-3	TGTGCCAGCAGCGTAGGCAGGTTACTAGAGCCGCAGTATTTT	CASSVGRLLEPQYF
TRBV7-8	.	TRBD2	TRBJ2-2	TGTGCCAGCAGCCTTAGCGGGGGTAACACCGGGGAGCTGTTTTTT	CASSLSGGNTGELFF
TRBV6-5	few	.	TRBJ2-3	TGTGCCAGCAGTTACCGGACAGCAACCACAGATACGCAGTATTTT	CASSYRTATTDTQYF
TRBV10-3	.	TRBD2	TRBJ2-1	TGTGCCATCAGTGGGACTAGCGGGGGCGCCAACACCTACAATGAGCAGTTCTTC	CAISGTSGGANTYNEQFF
TRBV15	few	.	TRBJ2-7	TGTGCCACCAGCAGCCCCGTCCTGGACAGCGAGCAGTACTTC	CATSSPVLDSEQYF
TRBV5-1	.	TRBD1	TRBJ2-3	TGCGCCAGCAGCGCTGCCAGGGGGCAATGGGATACGCAGTATTTT	CASSAARGQWDTQYF
TRBV7-9	.	.	TRBJ1-3	TGTGCCAGCAGCCCCCAAGCCTCTGGAAACACCATATATTTT	CASSPQASGNTIYF
TRBV25-1	few	TRBD1	TRBJ2-7	TGTGCCAGCAGTGAATGGGAGGGGACAGGGCGCGACGAGCAGTACTTC	CASSEWEGTGRDEQYF
TRBV28	.	TRBD1	TRBJ2-1	TGTGCCAGCAGTCCCCCCGGGACAGGGACATACAATGAGCAGTTCTTC	CASSPPGTGTYNEQFF
TRBV7-2	.	TRBD1	TRBJ1-5	TGTGCCAGCAGCGTAGACAGGGGCTTCCGTCGGGATCAGCCCCAGCATTTT	CASSVDRGFRRDQPQHF
TRBV5-1	.	TRBD1	TRBJ1-1	TGCGCCAGCAGCTTATCGACAGGGGTCGTGAACACTGAAGCTTTCTTT	CASSLSTGVVNTEAFF
TRBV7-9	.	.	TRBJ2-7	TGTGCCAGCAGCTTCAGGGGAGAGCAGTACTTC	CASSFRGEQYF
TRBV11-2	.	TRBD1	TRBJ1-6	TGTGCCAGCAGCGTCCGGGACAGGGTTTCACCCCTCCACTTT	CASSVRDRVSPLHF
TRBV11-2	.	.	TRBJ1-4	TGTGCCAGCAGCTTAGAGGCAGGGAGGAATGAAAAACTGTTTTTT	CASSLEAGRNEKLFF
TRBV6-1	.	.	TRBJ2-1	TGTGCCAGCAGTGAGGGACTCGGCGATGAGCAGTTCTTC	CASSEGLGDEQFF
TRBV28	.	TRBD1	TRBJ2-4	TGTGCCAGCGGGACAGGGAAAAACATTCAGTACTTC	CASGTGKNIQYF
TRBV7-9	.	.	TRBJ1-1	TGTGCCAGCAGCTTAGAAGCCGCTCGGGCTTTCTTT	CASSLEAARAFF
TRBV25-1	few	.	TRBJ2-7	TGTGCCAGCAGTGAATGGCTCGAGCAGTACTTC	CASSEWLEQYF
TRBV5-1	.	TRBD2	TRBJ2-1	TGCGCCAGCAGCGAGCGGGACCACAATGAGCAGTTCTTC	CASSERDHNEQFF
TRBV4-2	.	TRBD2	TRBJ2-3	TGTGCCAGCAGCCAAGATCATCCCACTAGCGGGGGGGCGGATACGCAGTATTTT	CASSQDHPTSGGADTQYF
TRBV15	.	.	TRBJ1-4	TGTGCCACCAGCTCAAACTGGGGAGAAGCTTCTAATGAAAAACTGTTTTTT	CATSSNWGEASNEKLFF
TRBV27	.	.	TRBJ1-1	TGTGCCAGCAGTTTATCGCGGCTGAACACTGAAGCTTTCTTT	CASSLSRLNTEAFF
TRBV25-1	.	.	TRBJ2-5	TGTGCCAGCAGTGAACCCAGGGGTGGACAAGAGACCCAGTACTTC	CASSEPRGGQETQYF
TRBV6-5	few	.	TRBJ1-2	TGTGCCAGCAGTTACACAGGGTCCCTTAACTATGGCTACACCTTC	CASSYTGSLNYGYTF
TRBV7-2	few	.	TRBJ1-1	TGTGCCAGCAGCCGCGACGGCGGGCAAATTGAAGCTTTCTTT	CASSRDGGQIEAFF
TRBV7-9	.	.	TRBJ2-5	TGTGCCAGCAGCTTACAGGGGATCGAGGAGACCCAGTACTTC	CASSLQGIEETQYF
TRBV18	.	.	TRBJ2-1	TGTGCCAGCTCACTGGACAACTCCTACAATGAGCAGTTCTTC	CASSLDNSYNEQFF
TRBV7-8	.	TRBD1	TRBJ1-3	TGTGCCAGCAGCTTAGGCCGGGACAGGTGGAGGAACACCATATATTTT	CASSLGRDRWRNTIYF
TRBV7-9	.	TRBD1	TRBJ2-3	TGTGCCAGCAGCTTGGGCAACCAGGGGGCTGCGCAGTATTTT	CASSLGNQGAAQYF
TRBV7-2	.	.	TRBJ1-4	TGTGCCAGCAGCCTAGGGGGGACTTCGAATGAAAAACTGTTTTTT	CASSLGGTSNEKLFF
TRBV4-1	.	.	TRBJ2-5	TGCGCCAGCAGCCAAGAGGGGTGGGGAGGAGAGACCCAGTACTTC	CASSQEGWGGETQYF
TRBV28	.	.	TRBJ2-7	TGTGCCAGCAGGGAAAGGGGGTTGGAGCAGTACTTC	CASRERGLEQYF
TRBV9	.	TRBD2	TRBJ2-7	TGTGCCAGCAGCGTCCCCCCCGGGGGGGGGTTACACGAGCAGTACTTC	CASSVPPGGGLHEQYF
TRBV10-2	.	.	TRBJ1-4	TGCGCCAGCAGTGAGTCCCCCAGGGGAGTAACTAATGAAAAACTGTTTTTT	CASSESPRGVTNEKLFF
TRBV4-2	.	.	TRBJ2-7	TGTGCCAGCAGCCAGGCGGGTATCCACGAGCAGTACTTC	CASSQAGIHEQYF